This is a list of T cell receptor beta chains from one sample in a study of CD8 T cells in Susac syndrome. MiXCR was run by TCRdb on the immunoSEQ multiplex PCR reads, yielding one entry per CDR3 protein. The sample contains about 300,000 distinct CDR3 sequences, over 75% of which appear only once. The specimen sequenced was CD8+ T cells from PBMCs. The receptors were sampled from a human donor with multiple sclerosis. Each CDR3 is given without its conserved first and last residue.

V	J	CDR3
TRBV20-1	TRBJ2-1	SARDLLANRYNEQF
TRBV28	TRBJ1-2	ASSPNYGYT
TRBV28	TRBJ1-5	ASSSGQGGNQPQH
TRBV18	TRBJ2-5	ASSATGYRGETQY
TRBV11-2	TRBJ2-2	ASSQPGVNTGELF
TRBV28	TRBJ1-5	ASSKGTGLSLSNQPQH
TRBV7-9	TRBJ2-7	ASTWEGDSGRSSYEQY
TRBV12-3/TRBV12-4	TRBJ2-3	ASSVAGVIDTQY
TRBV28	TRBJ1-5	ASSLWGRLYSNQPQH
TRBV19	TRBJ2-2	ASSIVDTGELF
TRBV30	TRBJ1-2	AWEGGRGYGYT
TRBV10-3	TRBJ2-1	AISEQGGSTGGIGQF